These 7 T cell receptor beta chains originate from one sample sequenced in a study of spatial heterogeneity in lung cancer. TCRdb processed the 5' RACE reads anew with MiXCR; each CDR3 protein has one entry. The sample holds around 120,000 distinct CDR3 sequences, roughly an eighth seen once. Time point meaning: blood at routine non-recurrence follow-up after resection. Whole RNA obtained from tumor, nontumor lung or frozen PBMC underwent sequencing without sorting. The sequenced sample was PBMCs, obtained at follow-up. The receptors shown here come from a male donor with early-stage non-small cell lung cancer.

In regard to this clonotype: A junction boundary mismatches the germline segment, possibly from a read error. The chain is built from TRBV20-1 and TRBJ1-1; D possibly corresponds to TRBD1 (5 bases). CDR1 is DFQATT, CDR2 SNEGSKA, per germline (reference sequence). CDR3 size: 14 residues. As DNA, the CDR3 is TGCAGTACTAGGGGAGAGTTCATGAACACTGAAGCTTTCTTT. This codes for CSTRGEFMNTEAFF.

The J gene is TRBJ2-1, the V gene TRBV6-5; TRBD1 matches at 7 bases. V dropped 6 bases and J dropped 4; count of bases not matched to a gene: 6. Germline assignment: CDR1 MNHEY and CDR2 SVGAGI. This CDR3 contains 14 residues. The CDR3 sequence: CASRTGIGYNEQFF. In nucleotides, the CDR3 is TGTGCCAGCAGGACAGGGATCGGATACAATGAGCAGTTCTTC.

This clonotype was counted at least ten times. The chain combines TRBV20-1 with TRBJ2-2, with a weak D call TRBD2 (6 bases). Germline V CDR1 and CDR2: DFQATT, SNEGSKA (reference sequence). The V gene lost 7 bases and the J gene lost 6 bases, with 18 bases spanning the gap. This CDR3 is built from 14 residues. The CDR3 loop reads CSVLLSGGPGELFF. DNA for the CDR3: TGCAGTGTTCTCCTTAGCGGTGGACCCGGGGAGCTGTTTTTT.

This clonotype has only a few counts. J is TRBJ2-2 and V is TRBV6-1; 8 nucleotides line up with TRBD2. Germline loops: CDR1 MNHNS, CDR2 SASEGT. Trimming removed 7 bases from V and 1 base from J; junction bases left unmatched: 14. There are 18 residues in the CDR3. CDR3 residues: CASTDRFRGGRNTGELFF. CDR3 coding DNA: TGTGCCAGCACCGACCGATTCCGGGGGGGCCGGAACACCGGGGAGCTGTTTTTT.

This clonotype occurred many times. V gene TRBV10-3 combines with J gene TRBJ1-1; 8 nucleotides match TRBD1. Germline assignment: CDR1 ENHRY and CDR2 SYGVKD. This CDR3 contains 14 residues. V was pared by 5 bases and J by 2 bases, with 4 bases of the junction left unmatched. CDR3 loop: CAISIGQGNTEAFF. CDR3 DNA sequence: TGTGCCATCAGTATCGGACAGGGAAACACTGAAGCTTTCTTT.

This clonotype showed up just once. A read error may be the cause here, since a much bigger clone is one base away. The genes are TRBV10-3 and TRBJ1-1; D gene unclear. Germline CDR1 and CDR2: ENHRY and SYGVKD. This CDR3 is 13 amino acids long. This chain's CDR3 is CTISVLANTEAFF. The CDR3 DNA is TGTACCATCAGTGTGTTGGCGAACACTGAAGCTTTCTTT.

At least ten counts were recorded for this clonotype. CDR3 region: CASSLVAGAYEQYF. The CDR3 DNA reads as TGTGCCAGCAGCTTGGTCGCAGGAGCCTACGAGCAGTACTTC. The V and J genes are TRBV5-6 and TRBJ2-7; D is unresolved. Germline values: CDR1 SGHDT, CDR2 YYEEEE. CDR3 size: 14 residues. Trimming took off 0 bases at V and 2 bases at J, with 9 bases between the two ends. The full variable domain, completed using reference TRBV5-6 and TRBJ2-7, is DAGVTQSPTHLIKTRGQQVTLRCSPKSGHDTVSWYQQALGQGPQFIFQYYEEEERQRGNFPDRFSGHQFPNYSSELNVNALLLGDSALYLCASSLVAGAYEQYFGPGTRLTVT.